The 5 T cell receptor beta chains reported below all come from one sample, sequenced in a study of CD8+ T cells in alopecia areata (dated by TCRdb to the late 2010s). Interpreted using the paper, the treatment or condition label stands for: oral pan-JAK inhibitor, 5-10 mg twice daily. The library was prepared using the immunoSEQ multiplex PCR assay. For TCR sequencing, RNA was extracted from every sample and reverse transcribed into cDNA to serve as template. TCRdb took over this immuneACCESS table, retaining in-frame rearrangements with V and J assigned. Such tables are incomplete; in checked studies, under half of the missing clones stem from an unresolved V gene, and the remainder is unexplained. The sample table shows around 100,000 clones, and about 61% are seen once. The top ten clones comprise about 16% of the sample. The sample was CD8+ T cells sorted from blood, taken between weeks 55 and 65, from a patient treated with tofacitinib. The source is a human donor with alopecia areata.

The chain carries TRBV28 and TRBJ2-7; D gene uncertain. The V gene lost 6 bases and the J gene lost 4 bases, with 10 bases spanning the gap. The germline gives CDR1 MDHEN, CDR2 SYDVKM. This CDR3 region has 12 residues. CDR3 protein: CASRPPGYEQYF. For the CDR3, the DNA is TGTGCCAGCAGACCACCCGGTTACGAGCAGTACTTC.

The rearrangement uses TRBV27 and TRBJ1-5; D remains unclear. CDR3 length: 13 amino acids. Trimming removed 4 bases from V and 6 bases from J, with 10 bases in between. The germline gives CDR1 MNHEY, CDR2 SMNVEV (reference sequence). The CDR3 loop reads CASSSSYGQPQHF. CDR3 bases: TGTGCCAGCAGTTCTTCCTACGGTCAGCCCCAGCATTTT.

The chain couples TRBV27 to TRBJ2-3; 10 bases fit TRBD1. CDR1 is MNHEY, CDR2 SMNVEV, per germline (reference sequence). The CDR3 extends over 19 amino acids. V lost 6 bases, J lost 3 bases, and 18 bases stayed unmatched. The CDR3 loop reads CASSHIPDRGRGGTDTQYF. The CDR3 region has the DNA TGTGCCAGCAGCCACATCCCCGACAGGGGGCGAGGAGGAACAGATACGCAGTATTTT.

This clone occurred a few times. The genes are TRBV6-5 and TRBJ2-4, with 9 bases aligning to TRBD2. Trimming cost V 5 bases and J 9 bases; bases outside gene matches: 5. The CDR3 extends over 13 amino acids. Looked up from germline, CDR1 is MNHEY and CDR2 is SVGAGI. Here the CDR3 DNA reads TGTGCCAGCAGTGCGGGGGGGTCCGGCATTCAGTACTTC. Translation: CASSAGGSGIQYF.

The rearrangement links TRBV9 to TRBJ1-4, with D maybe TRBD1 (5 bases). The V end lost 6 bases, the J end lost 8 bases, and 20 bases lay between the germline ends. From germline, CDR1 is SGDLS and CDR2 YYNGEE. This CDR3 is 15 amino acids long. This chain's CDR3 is CASTFGRARDEKLFF. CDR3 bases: TGTGCCAGCACCTTTGGACGGGCCCGGGACGAAAAACTGTTTTTT.